Shown below are 5 T cell receptor beta chains from a single sample sequenced in a study of blood T cell repertoires in COVID-19. This table comes from immunoSEQ multiplex PCR, and its TCRdb copy is limited to in-frame clones, with some not included. The table lists about 350,000 clones, around nine tenths of them singletons. Sequenced: peripheral blood. These receptors originate from an older woman with COVID-19, enrolled during active disease.

The CDR3 loop reads CASSFPSGGEDSPLHF. As DNA, the CDR3 is TGCGCCAGCAGCTTTCCATCAGGGGGCGAAGATTCACCCCTCCACTTT. The J gene is TRBJ1-6, the V gene TRBV5-1; TRBD1 aligns across 8 bases. Trimming cost V 2 bases and J 8 bases; bases outside gene matches: 9. Looked up from germline, CDR1 is SGHRS and CDR2 is YFSETQ. CDR3 size: 16 residues.

The chain recombines TRBV11-2 with TRBJ1-2, with D maybe TRBD1 (6 bases). Germline V lookup: CDR1 SGHAT, CDR2 FQNNGV. V lost 4 bases, J lost 7 bases, and 25 bases lay in between. The CDR3 is made up of 17 amino acids. The CDR3 region is CASSSTRAKGGALGYTF. CDR3 DNA sequence: TGTGCCAGCAGCTCGACCCGGGCCAAGGGGGGGGCGCTTGGCTACACCTTC. The complete variable domain, with remaining parts taken from reference TRBV11-2 and TRBJ1-2, reads EAGVAQSPRYKIIEKRQSVAFWCNPISGHATLYWYQQILGQGPKLLIQFQNNGVVDDSQLPKDRFSAERLKGVDSTLKIQPAKLEDSAVYLCASSSTRAKGGALGYTFGSGTRLTVV.

The J gene is TRBJ1-1, the V gene TRBV11-2; 7 nucleotides align to TRBD1. The length of the CDR3 is 14 residues. In germline, CDR1 is SGHAT, CDR2 FQNNGV. With V trimmed by 2 bases and J by 8 bases, 8 bases remained unmatched. The CDR3 sequence: CASSLSGGTTEAFF. For the CDR3, the DNA is TGTGCCAGCAGCTTATCAGGGGGGACGACGGAAGCTTTCTTT.

The chain combines TRBV4-3 with TRBJ1-2, with 8 positions matching TRBD1. J gave up 4 bases and V 1 base, and 11 bases lay outside the gene matches. Germline V gene sequence: CDR1 LGHNA, CDR2 YSLEER. The CDR3 sequence is 17 residues long. CDR3 sequence (DNA): TGCGCCAGCAGCCAAGTGTTGGGTCAGGGGGCTGGCTATGGCTACACCTTC. Its protein product is CASSQVLGQGAGYGYTF.

The gene calls are TRBV11-3 and TRBJ1-1; D unresolved. The CDR3 spans 14 residues. Trimming took 4 bases from V and 1 from J, leaving 10 bases between them. Germline lookup yields CDR1 SGHNT and CDR2 YENEEA. The CDR3 loop reads CASSSRLGNTEAFF. The CDR3 DNA follows: TGTGCCAGCAGCTCCAGGTTGGGGAACACTGAAGCTTTCTTT.